This entry concerns a single TCR beta chain. Antigen specificity is unknown. This record belongs to a study of vaccination effects on CD4 cells after COVID-19. The study's findings and limits: Only 1 of 255 vaccine-induced clones from healthy vaccinees cross-reacted with common cold coronaviruses.

Deletions cut 4 bases from V and 4 bases from J, with 13 bases between. This CDR3 spans 14 amino acids. The germline V gene encodes CDR1 SGHTA and CDR2 FQGNSA. This table comes from immunoSEQ multiplex PCR, and its TCRdb copy is limited to in-frame clones, with some not included. The sample records some 65,000 clones, approximately 76% being singletons. Peptide-pool stimulation followed by sequencing identified expanded antigen-specific CD4+ clonotypes in the ViraFEST assay. Cultured cells yielded isolated CD4+ T cells after more than nine days. Vaccinated recipients, who were negative for nucleocapsid antibodies, had no history of SARS-CoV-2 infection. On days 3 and 7, fresh IL-2 medium replaced half the medium.

The genes are TRBV7-2 and TRBJ1-1; D possibly corresponds to TRBD1 (5 bases). Sequences were derived from CD4+ T cells from PBMCs cultured with HCoV-NL63 spike peptides, sampled before COVID-19 vaccination. This sequence was found in a human donor who received a COVID-19 vaccine. In nucleotides, the CDR3 is TGTGCCAGCAGCTCAACAGGAGCTGGCACTGAAGCTTTCTTT. Translation gives CASSSTGAGTEAFF.